This T cell receptor (beta chain) comes out of a study of Ad26.COV2.S vaccination and SARS-CoV-2 variants. Measured with immunoSEQ multiplex PCR; TCRdb has only the in-frame clones, and not every one. The sample gives fewer than 500,000 clones, 75% to 95% of which show up once; more than 10% is in the top ten. CDR3 size: 16 residues. Germline V lookup: CDR1 SGDLS, CDR2 YYNGEE. With V trimmed by 3 bases and J by 2 bases, 4 bases remained unmatched. Study results and limitations: Analytic work on TCR breadth and depth might have understated the full extent of total T cell responses.

This clone has just one count. The antigen is not known. Treatment specified: roughly 19 received Ad26.COV2.S at low or high dose, single or two shots; several received placebo; per-sample allocation not given. It was on day 63 after the first vaccine or placebo injection that samples were taken. An Ad26 vector expressing Wuhan-strain SARS-CoV-2 spike served as the vaccine. The TCR comes from a person between 18 and 65 years old who received the Ad26.COV2.S COVID-19 vaccine or a placebo. The chain is built from TRBV9 and TRBJ2-3; 12 positions agree with TRBD2. The sequences come from peripheral blood, collected in a trial of Ad26.COV2.S vaccine versus placebo. CDR3 loop: CASSGLAGANTDTQYF. The CDR3 DNA reads TGTGCCAGCAGCGGACTAGCGGGGGCTAACACAGATACGCAGTATTTT.